This entry lists 10 T cell receptor beta chains sequenced from one sample in a study of read filtering for tumor transcriptome and immune sequencing. Molecular barcoded adaptors covering alpha/delta and beta/gamma chains were used on 400 to 450 ng RNA. TCRdb called the reads again in MiXCR, with one record for every CDR3 protein. The repertoire includes around 130,000 distinct CDR3 sequences, approximately 12% of them detected once, and 9.5% to 12% sits in the top ten. Sequencing used a population of CD138-negative cells sorted from bone marrow. Receptors originate from a donor aged 40 or over with multiple myeloma.

This clonotype was recorded once. This may come from a read error, since a much larger clone is one base off. V usage is TRBV10-3 and J usage is TRBJ1-1; 8 bases fit TRBD1. CDR1 is ENHRY, CDR2 SYGVKD, per germline. The CDR3 is 16 residues long. This CDR3 reads CAISDLWDRMKTEAFF. The CDR3, as DNA: TGTGCCATCAGTGACCTTTGGGACAGGATGAAAACTGAAGCTTTCTTT.

Notes on this clonotype: A far larger clone is one nucleotide away, so this likely arose from a read error. The V and J genes are TRBV6-5 and TRBJ1-1, with 8 bases fitting TRBD1. V lost 5 bases, J lost 10 bases, and 15 bases stayed unmatched. Germline V CDR1 and CDR2: MNHEY, SVGAGI. This CDR3 is built from 15 residues. In nucleotides, the CDR3 is TGTGCCAGCAGTGAGACCGGCGACAGGGGAGTTGGAGCTTTCTTT. Amino acids: CASSETGDRGVGAFF.

This clonotype was counted only a few times. Just one base apart from a much larger clone, this may be a read error. This rearrangement joins TRBV11-2 to TRBJ2-1; D possibly uses TRBD1 or TRBD2 (5 bases each). The CDR3 has 13 residues. Germline V CDR1 and CDR2: SGHAT, FQNNGV. In DNA form, the CDR3 reads TGTGCCAGCAGCTTAGAGGACGGGACCCCCCAGTCCTTC. Translation gives CASSLEDGTPQSF.

The sample holds many counts of this clonotype. The chain carries TRBV28 and TRBJ2-5, with 7 bases that match TRBD2. The CDR3 runs 16 residues. Germline CDR1 and CDR2: MDHEN and SYDVKM. V was clipped by 4 bases and J by 1 base; unmatched bases: 9. DNA for the CDR3: TGTGCCAGCAGTTCGGAGCGGTCTAGCGGCCAAGAGACCCAGTACTTC. It is translated as CASSSERSSGQETQYF.

Worth noting for this clonotype: At one end the junction does not follow the germline gene, possibly because of a read error. The CDR3 coding sequence is TGTGCCAGCGGCTTAGATAGCCTTCGCACTGAAGCTTTCTTT. Its protein product is CASGLDSLRTEAFF. The V gene is TRBV7-2, the J gene TRBJ1-1; no clear D gene. The CDR3 runs to 14 residues. Germline CDR1 reads SGHTA; CDR2 reads FQGNSA.

Worth noting for this clonotype: This could be a read error, since a much larger clone is one nucleotide away. V is TRBV10-3 and J is TRBJ2-5; 11 bases map to TRBD2. The CDR3 is 13 amino acids. Germline CDR1 is ENHRY and CDR2 is SYGVKD. The CDR3 DNA follows: TGTGCCAGTACTAGCGGGAGTGTTGAGACCCAGTGCTTC. This translates into CASTSGSVETQCF.

There are many counts of this clonotype. The rearrangement links TRBV3-1 to TRBJ1-4; a weak D match, TRBD1 (6 bases). Trimming stripped 3 bases from V and 0 bases from J, with 8 bases between. The germline CDR1 and CDR2 sequences are LGHDT and YNNKEL (reference sequence). This CDR3 is 15 amino acids long. The CDR3 DNA sequence: TGTGCCAGCAGCCAGACAGGCGCAACTAATGAAAAACTGTTTTTT. This codes for CASSQTGATNEKLFF.

Only a few counts were recorded for this clonotype. The chain uses TRBV2 and TRBJ2-4, with TRBD1 as a possible D gene (6 bases). The V end was cut by 3 bases, the J end by 6 bases, with 6 bases between. This CDR3 is built from 12 residues. Germline V lookup: CDR1 SNHLY, CDR2 FYNNEI. The DNA for the CDR3 is TGTGCCAGCAGTGAGGACAGAAACATTCAGTACTTC. Protein: CASSEDRNIQYF.

Regarding this clonotype: A read error is possible here, since a much larger clone lies one base away. The gene calls are TRBV7-9 and TRBJ2-1; a possible D gene is TRBD1 (5 bases). The germline gives CDR1 SEHNR, CDR2 FQNEAQ (reference sequence). The CDR3 contains 15 residues. Here the CDR3 reads CASSLAGREYNEQLF. The DNA for the CDR3 is TGTGCCAGCAGCTTAGCTGGCAGGGAATACAATGAGCAGCTCTTC.

This clonotype appeared a few times. This sequence joins TRBV21-1 and TRBJ1-5; the DNA was not compared with TRBD1, the D call given in the table. TRBV21-1 is noted as a pseudogene. This CDR3 spans 15 amino acids. The CDR3 region is CASSYGTTRNQPQHF. In nucleotides, the CDR3 is TGTGCCAGCAGCTACGGGACAACAAGAAATCAGCCCCAGCATTTT.